Included here is one T cell receptor beta chain sequence, with context. Primed by a sample-barcoded 5' primer and a J-beta primer mix, a second PCR proceeded for 7 to 11 cycles. All cDNA molecules were each tagged by a template-switch adaptor with 12 random nucleotides. Via MiXCR, TCRdb re-called the 5' RACE reads, giving one row per CDR3 protein. The repertoire consists of 660,000 or so distinct CDR3 sequences, with under 70% occurring once and the leading ten covering approximately 37%. These data belong to a study of blood T cells in healthy people across ages. Germline V lookup: CDR1 LGHDT, CDR2 YNNKEL (reference sequence). The CDR3 consists of 14 residues. V was clipped by 3 bases and J by 8 bases, with 13 bases between them.

The clonotype was recovered from a man aged 55 to 70 in good health. This chain joins TRBV3-1 and TRBJ1-4; perhaps TRBD1 as D (6 bases). The sample consisted of blood. The DNA for the CDR3 is TGTGCCAGCAGCCAGTCAGGGGAAGTCGAAAAACTGTTTTTT. Translation: CASSQSGEVEKLFF.